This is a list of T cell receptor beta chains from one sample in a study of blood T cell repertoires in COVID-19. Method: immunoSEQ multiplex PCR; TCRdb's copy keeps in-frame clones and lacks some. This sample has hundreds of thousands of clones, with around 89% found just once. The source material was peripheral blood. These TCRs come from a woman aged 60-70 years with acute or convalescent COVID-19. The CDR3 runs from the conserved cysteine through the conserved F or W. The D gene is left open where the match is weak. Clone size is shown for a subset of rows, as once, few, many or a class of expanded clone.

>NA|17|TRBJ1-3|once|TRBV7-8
CASSLRDGSPSGNTIYF
TGTGCCAGCAGCTTGAGGGATGGCAGTCCCTCTGGAAACACCATATATTTT
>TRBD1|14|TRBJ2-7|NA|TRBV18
CASSAGQGLYEQYF
TGTGCCAGCTCCGCGGGACAGGGTTTGTACGAGCAGTACTTC
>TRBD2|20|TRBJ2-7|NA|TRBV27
CASRRPVLAPSPSLAYEQYF
TGTGCCAGCAGGCGACCCGTACTAGCGCCCTCTCCCTCTCTTGCCTACGAGCAGTACTTC
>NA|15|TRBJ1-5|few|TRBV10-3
CAISAGTIVDQPQHF
TGTGCCATCAGCGCCGGGACAATAGTAGATCAGCCCCAGCATTTT
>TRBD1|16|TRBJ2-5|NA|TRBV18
CASSPSSRDSLKTQYF
TGTGCCAGCTCACCCTCGTCCCGGGACAGCCTGAAGACCCAGTACTTC
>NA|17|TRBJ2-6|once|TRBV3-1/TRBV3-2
CASSQTTGRGIPNVLTF
TGTGCCAGCAGCCAAACTACAGGGAGAGGTATTCCCAACGTCCTGACTTTC
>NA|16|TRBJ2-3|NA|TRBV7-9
CASSLAPWERADTQYF
TGTGCCAGCAGCTTAGCCCCCTGGGAGCGAGCAGATACGCAGTATTTT
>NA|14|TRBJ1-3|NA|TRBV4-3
CASSPGGSGNTIYF
TGCGCCAGCAGCCCCGGGGGCTCTGGAAACACCATATATTTT
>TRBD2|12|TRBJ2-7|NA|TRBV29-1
CSGGGTAYEQYF
TGCAGCGGGGGAGGGACTGCCTACGAGCAGTACTTC
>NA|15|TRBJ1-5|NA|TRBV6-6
CASRQRTATNQPQHF
TGTGCCAGCAGACAAAGGACAGCCACTAATCAGCCCCAGCATTTT
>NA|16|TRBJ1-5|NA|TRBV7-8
CASSLAGGFSNQPQHF
TGTGCCAGCAGCTTAGCGGGGGGATTTAGCAATCAGCCCCAGCATTTT
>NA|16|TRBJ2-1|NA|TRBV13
CASSLLPLSSYNEQFF
TGTGCCAGCAGCTTACTACCTTTGAGCTCCTACAATGAGCAGTTCTTC
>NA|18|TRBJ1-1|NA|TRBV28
CASSFPGSLEHTNTEAFF
TGTGCCAGCAGTTTCCCGGGGTCCTTAGAACACACGAACACTGAAGCTTTCTTT
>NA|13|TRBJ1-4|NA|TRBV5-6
CASSLIAAEKLFF
TGTGCCAGCAGCTTGATCGCGGCCGAAAAACTGTTTTTT
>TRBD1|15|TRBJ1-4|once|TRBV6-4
CASSYWDRGYEKLFF
TGTGCCAGCAGTTACTGGGACAGGGGTTACGAAAAACTGTTTTTT
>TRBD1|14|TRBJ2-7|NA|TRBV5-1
CASSAATGNYGQYF
TGCGCCAGCAGCGCCGCGACAGGGAACTACGGGCAGTACTTC
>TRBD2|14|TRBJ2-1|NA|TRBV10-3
CAISVAGGYNEQFF
TGTGCCATCAGTGTAGCGGGAGGCTACAATGAGCAGTTCTTC
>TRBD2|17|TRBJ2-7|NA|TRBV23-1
CASSPLAGGTFSYEQYF
TGCGCCAGCAGTCCTCTAGCGGGAGGGACGTTCAGCTACGAGCAGTACTTC
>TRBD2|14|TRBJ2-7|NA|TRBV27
CASGPTSGYYEQYF
TGTGCCAGCGGACCTACTAGCGGCTACTACGAGCAGTACTTC
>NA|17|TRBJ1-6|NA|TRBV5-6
CASSLSRGGSYNSPLHF
TGTGCCAGCAGCTTGTCCAGGGGCGGGAGCTATAATTCACCCCTCCACTTT
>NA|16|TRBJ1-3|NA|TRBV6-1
CASSEPLTGFGNTIYF
TGTGCCAGCAGTGAACCCCTTACAGGGTTCGGAAACACCATATATTTT
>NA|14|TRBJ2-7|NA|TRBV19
CASSSTGTSYEQYF
TGTGCCAGTAGTTCAACCGGGACTTCCTACGAGCAGTACTTC
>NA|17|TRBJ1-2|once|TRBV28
CASSSYDRPRSNYGYTF
TGTGCCAGCAGTTCGTATGACAGGCCCCGTTCTAACTATGGCTACACCTTC
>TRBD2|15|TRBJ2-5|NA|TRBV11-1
CASSVTSGSPETQYF
TGTGCCAGCAGCGTGACTAGCGGGAGCCCGGAGACCCAGTACTTC
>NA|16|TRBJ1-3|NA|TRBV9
CASPPTGRVGLNTIYF
TGTGCCAGCCCCCCTACCGGCAGGGTGGGTCTAAACACCATATATTTT
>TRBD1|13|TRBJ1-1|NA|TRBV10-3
CAITDRGSTEAFF
TGTGCCATCACCGACAGGGGGAGTACTGAAGCTTTCTTT
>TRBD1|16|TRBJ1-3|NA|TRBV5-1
CASSLGDSSSGNTIYF
TGCGCCAGCAGCTTGGGGGACAGCTCCTCTGGAAACACCATATATTTT
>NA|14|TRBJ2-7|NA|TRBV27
CASSRRDKLYEQYF
TGTGCCAGCAGTCGCCGGGACAAACTCTACGAGCAGTACTTC